One TCR beta chain is described in this entry. Between the trimmed V and J ends, which lost 5 bases and 4 bases, there was a span of 12 bases. CDR1 is SNHLY and CDR2 is FYNNEI in the germline V gene. The CDR3 covers 14 residues. TCRdb's copy holds only in-frame clones and misses some; the assay was immunoSEQ multiplex PCR. This table has some 78,000 clones, approximately 80% appearing once. The data stem from a study of blood T cell repertoires in COVID-19. Across the study: COVID-19 samples from acute and convalescent phases originated in the United States, Italy and Spain. From T cells, B-cell-depleted T cells, or PBMCs came the material, which was cDNA or gDNA.

Sequencing was performed on peripheral blood. The TCR sequence derives from a man in his sixties with active or convalescent COVID-19. The V gene is TRBV2, the J gene TRBJ2-1; a weak D match, TRBD1 (5 bases). The CDR3 loop is CASSPTVLYNEQFF. The CDR3 region has the DNA TGTGCCAGCAGTCCGACAGTCCTATACAATGAGCAGTTCTTC.